This passage covers 17 T cell receptor beta chains from one sample sequenced in a study of T cell responses to AZD1222 COVID-19 vaccine (dated by TCRdb to the early 2020s). Receptors were amplified or captured by the immunoSEQ multiplex PCR assay. TCRdb mirrors the immuneACCESS table, restricted to in-frame sequences. Some clones are absent from its copies; in checked studies, under half trace to an unresolved V gene, and the reason for the others is unknown. This sample gives almost 95,000 clones in total; 85% of them show up just once. Of the sample, 4.5% falls within the top ten clones. Sample time point, as interpreted from the label and publication: about 28 days (+/-7) after the second vaccine dose. This material consisted of peripheral blood, taken 28 days after the second AZD1222 dose. The source of these receptors is an adult who received the AZD1222 COVID-19 vaccine.

This clone was counted once. V usage is TRBV27 and J usage is TRBJ1-6; 8 bases agree with TRBD1. Trimming removed 6 bases from V and 7 bases from J; junction bases left unmatched: 8. Germline values: CDR1 MNHEY, CDR2 SMNVEV (reference sequence). There are 15 residues in the CDR3. The DNA of the CDR3 is TGTGCCAGCAGCGCCGGGACAGGAGTCAATTCACCCCTCCACTTT. Translation: CASSAGTGVNSPLHF.

The genes are TRBV10-2 and TRBJ1-5, with 7 positions matching TRBD1. Germline CDR1 WSHSY, CDR2 SAAADI. The CDR3 extends over 16 amino acids. The ends lost 6 bases at V and 5 bases at J; junction bases unmatched: 13. CDR3 bases: TGCGCCAGCAGGGAGGGCTCTTACAGGGGAGATCAGCCCCAGCATTTT. As protein: CASREGSYRGDQPQHF.

V usage is TRBV9 and J usage is TRBJ2-1; 8 nucleotides line up with TRBD2. V lost 0 bases to trimming and J lost 8 bases; unmatched junction nucleotides: 10. CDR1 and CDR2 from the germline V gene are SGDLS and YYNGEE. The CDR3 consists of 16 residues. CDR3 region: CASSVGGGQVGDEQFF. DNA of the CDR3: TGTGCCAGCAGCGTAGGCGGGGGGCAGGTTGGTGATGAGCAGTTCTTC.

The chain links TRBV6-5 to TRBJ1-5, with D possibly matching TRBD1 (5 bases). The CDR3 runs 16 residues. Trimming removed 2 bases from V and 5 bases from J, with 16 bases in between. Germline CDR1 is MNHEY and CDR2 is SVGAGI. DNA of the CDR3: TGTGCCAGCAGTTACGGGGACGGAAAACCCCATCAGCCCCAGCATTTT. Translating gives CASSYGDGKPHQPQHF.

The genes are TRBV2 and TRBJ2-7; 9 nucleotides align to TRBD1. The CDR3 is 13 amino acids. V dropped 6 bases and J dropped 9; count of bases not matched to a gene: 9. Germline CDR1 is SNHLY and CDR2 is FYNNEI. The CDR3 nucleotides are TGTGCCAGCAGCTCCGGACAGGGGACACGGCAGTACTTC. Amino acid sequence: CASSSGQGTRQYF.

The genes are TRBV4-3 and TRBJ1-6; 9 bases are a match to TRBD1. The V gene end was trimmed by 2 bases and the J gene end by 7 bases; junction bases not matched to a gene: 9. This CDR3 comprises 17 residues. Looked up from germline, CDR1 is LGHNA and CDR2 is YSLEER. This chain's CDR3 is CASSQSGTGSANSPLHF. In DNA, the CDR3 is TGCGCCAGCAGCCAATCCGGGACAGGGAGTGCAAATTCACCCCTCCACTTT.

The chain links TRBV5-1 to TRBJ2-7; 12 bases are a match to TRBD2. This CDR3 spans 15 amino acids. Germline CDR1 and CDR2: SGHRS and YFSETQ. The ends lost 3 bases at V and 1 base at J; junction bases unmatched: 2. In nucleotides, the CDR3 is TGCGCCAGCAGCTGGGGGACTAGCGGGTCCTACGAGCAGTACTTC. Translated: CASSWGTSGSYEQYF.

J is TRBJ2-3 and V is TRBV2; no reliable D call. Trimming stripped 1 base from V and 4 bases from J, with 3 bases between. The CDR3 is 12 amino acids. Germline CDR1 reads SNHLY; CDR2 reads FYNNEI. The CDR3 nucleotides are TGTGCCAGCAGTGAAGTAGCAGATACGCAGTATTTT. Its protein product is CASSEVADTQYF.

This sequence joins TRBV5-1 and TRBJ1-3, with 9 bases fitting TRBD1. The CDR3 covers 15 residues. V shed 3 bases and J 2 bases; nucleotides not matched to a gene: 3. Germline V gives CDR1 SGHRS, CDR2 YFSETQ. CDR3 coding DNA: TGCGCCAGCAGCTGGGACAGGGCGGCTGGAAACACCATATATTTT. The encoded protein is CASSWDRAAGNTIYF.

This chain uses TRBV6-5 with TRBJ1-1; D unresolved. Trimming removed 8 bases at V and 7 bases at J, with 11 bases between. The CDR3 totals 11 residues. Per germline, CDR1 MNHEY and CDR2 SVGAGI. The CDR3 DNA reads as TGTGCCAGCGCCGGCGAGATTGAAGCTTTCTTT. This gives the protein CASAGEIEAFF.

The chain uses TRBV6-4 and TRBJ1-1; 8 bases map to TRBD1. Losses at the gene ends were 6 bases for V and 4 bases for J; bases not matched to a gene: 7. The CDR3 spans 14 residues. Germline values: CDR1 MRHNA, CDR2 SNTAGT. This CDR3 reads CASSDRGGGTEAFF. The DNA for the CDR3 is TGTGCCAGCAGCGACAGGGGTGGGGGCACTGAAGCTTTCTTT.

This chain uses TRBV18 with TRBJ1-6; possibly TRBD1 for D (5 bases). This CDR3 region has 14 residues. The germline CDR1 and CDR2 sequences are KGHSH and LQKENI. Trimming pared 1 base from V and 9 bases from J, leaving 10 bases between. The CDR3 spells CASSPQQGGSPLHF. The DNA of the CDR3 is TGTGCCAGCTCACCACAGCAGGGAGGTTCACCCCTCCACTTT.

The chain joins TRBV7-9 to TRBJ1-4, with D perhaps matching TRBD1 (5 bases). Germline CDR1 is SEHNR and CDR2 is FQNEAQ (reference sequence). V was cut by 6 bases and J by 5 bases, with 10 bases left in between. The CDR3 runs to 13 residues. CDR3 coding DNA: TGTGCCAGCAGTCGGGACGCGAATGAAAAACTGTTTTTT. Residues: CASSRDANEKLFF. Complete variable domain (other parts from reference TRBV7-9 and TRBJ1-4): DTGVSQNPRHKITKRGQNVTFRCDPISEHNRLYWYRQTLGQGPEFLTYFQNEAQLEKSRLLSDRFSAERPKGSFSTLEIQRTEQGDSAMYLCASSRDANEKLFFGSGTQLSVL.

This clone was recorded only once. In DNA form, the CDR3 reads TGTGCCAGCGCTGGACGGATTAGCAATCAGCCCCAGCATTTT. As protein: CASAGRISNQPQHF. The chain carries TRBV2 and TRBJ1-5; D remains unclear. This CDR3 has 14 residues. CDR1 is SNHLY and CDR2 is FYNNEI in the germline V gene. V was shortened by 8 bases and J by 0 bases, with 11 bases between the two germline ends. The variable domain in full, completed from reference TRBV2 and TRBJ1-5, reads EPEVTQTPSHQVTQMGQEVILRCVPISNHLYFYWYRQILGQKVEFLVSFYNNEISEKSEIFDDQFSVERPDGSNFTLKIRSTKLEDSAMYFCASAGRISNQPQHFGDGTRLSIL.

The chain recombines TRBV30 with TRBJ2-6; D gene uncertain. The CDR3 is 16 amino acids. The germline CDR1 and CDR2 sequences are GTSNPN and SVGIG (reference sequence). V shed 0 bases and J shed 0 bases, with 9 bases lying between them. For the CDR3, the DNA is TGTGCCTGGAGTGTAGGTCCCCTCTCTGGGGCCAACGTCCTGACTTTC. Protein sequence: CAWSVGPLSGANVLTF.

This chain connects TRBV6-5 to TRBJ2-3; D is tentatively TRBD1 or TRBD2 (5 bases each). The CDR3 loop spans 14 amino acids. Germline CDR1 MNHEY, CDR2 SVGAGI. Written as DNA, the CDR3 is TGTGACAGGCCTGGGGGAAATAGCACAGATACGCAGTATTTT. Protein product: CDRPGGNSTDTQYF.

The chain joins TRBV30 to TRBJ2-7; perhaps TRBD2 as D (5 bases). The CDR3 consists of 13 residues. Trimming left V 0 bases short and J 3 bases short, with 9 bases between. Germline-derived CDR1 and CDR2 are GTSNPN and SVGIG (reference sequence). In DNA form, the CDR3 reads TGTGCCTGGAGTGTAAGACGGGGCTACGAGCAGTACTTC. It yields the protein CAWSVRRGYEQYF.